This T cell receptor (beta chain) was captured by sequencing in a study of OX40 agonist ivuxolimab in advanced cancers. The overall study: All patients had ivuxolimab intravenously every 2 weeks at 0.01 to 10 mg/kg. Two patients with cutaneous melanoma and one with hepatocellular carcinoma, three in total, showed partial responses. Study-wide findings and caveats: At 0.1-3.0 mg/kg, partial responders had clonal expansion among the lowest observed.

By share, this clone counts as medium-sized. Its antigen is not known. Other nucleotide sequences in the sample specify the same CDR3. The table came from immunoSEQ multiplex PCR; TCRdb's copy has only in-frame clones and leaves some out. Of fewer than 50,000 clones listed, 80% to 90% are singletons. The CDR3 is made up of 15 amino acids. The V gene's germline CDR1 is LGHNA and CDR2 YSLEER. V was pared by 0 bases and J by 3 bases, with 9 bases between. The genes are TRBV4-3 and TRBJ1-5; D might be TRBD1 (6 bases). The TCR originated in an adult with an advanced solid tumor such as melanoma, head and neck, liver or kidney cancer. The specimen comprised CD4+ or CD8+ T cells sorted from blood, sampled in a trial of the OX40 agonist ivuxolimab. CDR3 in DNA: TGCGCCAGCAGCCAAGATCGACAGGACAATCAGCCCCAGCATTTT. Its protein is CASSQDRQDNQPQHF.